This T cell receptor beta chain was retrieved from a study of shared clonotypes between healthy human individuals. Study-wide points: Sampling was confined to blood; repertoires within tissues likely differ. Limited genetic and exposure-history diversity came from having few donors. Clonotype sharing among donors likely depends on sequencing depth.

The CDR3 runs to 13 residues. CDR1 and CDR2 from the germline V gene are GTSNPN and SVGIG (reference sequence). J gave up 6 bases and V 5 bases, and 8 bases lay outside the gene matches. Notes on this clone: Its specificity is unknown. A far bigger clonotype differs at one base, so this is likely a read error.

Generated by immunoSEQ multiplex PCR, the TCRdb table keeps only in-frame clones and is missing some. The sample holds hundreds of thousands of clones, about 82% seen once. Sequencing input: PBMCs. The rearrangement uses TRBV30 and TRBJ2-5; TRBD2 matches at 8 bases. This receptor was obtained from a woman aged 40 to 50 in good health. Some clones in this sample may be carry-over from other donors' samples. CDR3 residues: CAWRQTGGQTQYF. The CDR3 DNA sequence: TGTGCCTGGCGCCAGACGGGGGGGCAGACCCAGTACTTC.